Each of the 3 T cell receptor beta chains below was sequenced from the same sample in a study of T cell clonality in common variable immunodeficiency. TCRdb keeps only in-frame clones here, not all; method: immunoSEQ multiplex PCR. The specimen has under 30,000 clones, none found just once. The sequencing input was peripheral blood mononuclear cells. Receptors originate from a person aged 18 to 70 in good health.

Ten or more counts support this clone. The missing CDR3 end, 3 residues past where the read stops, is filled in from the germline J gene. The V call is TRBV6-1, the J call TRBJ2-4; 7 nucleotides match TRBD1. CDR1 MNHNS and CDR2 SASEGT come from the germline V gene. The CDR3 extends over 13 amino acids. CDR3 region: CASSEVWDRIQYF. The part of the CDR3 DNA that was read is TGTGCCAGCAGTGAAGTGTGGGACAGAATT.

For this clone: The read comes to an end 3 residues before the CDR3 does, leaving the germline J gene to fill in the end. The chain is built from TRBV10-1 and TRBJ2-5, with 8 bases matching TRBD2. The CDR3 has 16 amino acids. Trimming cost V 2 bases and J 3 bases; bases outside gene matches: 8. Germline V gene lookup returns CDR1 WNHNN and CDR2 SYGVQD (reference sequence). The DNA read from the CDR3 is TGCGCCAGCAGTGAGCCCCAGCGGGGGTTGGAAGAGACC. Amino acids: CASSEPQRGLEET. The CDR3 reads in full as CASSEPQRGLEETQYF.

This clone was detected ten times or more. The CDR3 end falls 3 residues outside the read, so it is completed with the germline J gene. The chain joins TRBV6-1 to TRBJ1-6; D remains unclear. Per the germline V gene, CDR1 is MNHNS and CDR2 is SASEGT. CDR3 length: 14 residues. The V and J ends lost 0 bases and 9 bases respectively, with 9 bases between them. CDR3 amino acids: CASSEASEGSPLHF. The part of the CDR3 DNA that was read is TGTGCCAGCAGTGAAGCGTCGGAGGGTTCACCC.